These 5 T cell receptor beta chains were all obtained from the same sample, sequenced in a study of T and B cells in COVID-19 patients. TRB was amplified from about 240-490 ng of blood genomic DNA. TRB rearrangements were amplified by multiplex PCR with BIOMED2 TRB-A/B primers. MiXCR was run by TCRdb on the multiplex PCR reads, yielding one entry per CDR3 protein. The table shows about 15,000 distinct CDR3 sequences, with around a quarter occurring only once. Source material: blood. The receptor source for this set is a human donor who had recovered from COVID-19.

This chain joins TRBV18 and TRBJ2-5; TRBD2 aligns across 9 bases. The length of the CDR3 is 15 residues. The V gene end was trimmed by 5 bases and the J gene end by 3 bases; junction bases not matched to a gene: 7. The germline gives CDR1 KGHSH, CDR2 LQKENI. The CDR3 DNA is TGTGCCAGCTCAAGTAGCGGGGGATCCAAAGAGACCCAGTACTTC. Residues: CASSSSGGSKETQYF.

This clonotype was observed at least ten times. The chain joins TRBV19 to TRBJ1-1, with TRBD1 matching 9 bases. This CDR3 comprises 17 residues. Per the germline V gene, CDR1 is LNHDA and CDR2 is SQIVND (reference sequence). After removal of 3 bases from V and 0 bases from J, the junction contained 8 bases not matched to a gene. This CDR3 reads CASSIYTGGGLNTEAFF. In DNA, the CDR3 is TGTGCCAGTAGTATCTATACAGGGGGCGGTCTGAACACTGAAGCTTTCTTT.

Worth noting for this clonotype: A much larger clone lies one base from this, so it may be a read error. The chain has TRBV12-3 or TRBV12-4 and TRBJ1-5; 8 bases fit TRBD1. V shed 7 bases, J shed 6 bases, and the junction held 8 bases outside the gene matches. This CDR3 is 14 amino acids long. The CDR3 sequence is CASMEDRAGQPQHF. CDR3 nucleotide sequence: TGTGCCAGCATGGAGGACAGGGCAGGTCAGCCCCAGCATTTT.

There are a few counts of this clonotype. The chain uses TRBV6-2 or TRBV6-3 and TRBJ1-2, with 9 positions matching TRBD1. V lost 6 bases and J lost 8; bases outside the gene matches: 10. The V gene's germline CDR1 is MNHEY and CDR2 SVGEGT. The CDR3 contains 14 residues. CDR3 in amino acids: CASRPGQGLGGYTF. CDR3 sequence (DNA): TGTGCCAGCAGACCAGGACAGGGGCTAGGAGGCTACACCTTC.

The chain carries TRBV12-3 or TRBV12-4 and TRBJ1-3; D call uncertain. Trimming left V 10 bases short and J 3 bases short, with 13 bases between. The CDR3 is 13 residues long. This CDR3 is CAIRSSGGNTIYF. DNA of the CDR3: TGTGCCATTCGTAGTTCCGGTGGAAACACCATATATTTT.